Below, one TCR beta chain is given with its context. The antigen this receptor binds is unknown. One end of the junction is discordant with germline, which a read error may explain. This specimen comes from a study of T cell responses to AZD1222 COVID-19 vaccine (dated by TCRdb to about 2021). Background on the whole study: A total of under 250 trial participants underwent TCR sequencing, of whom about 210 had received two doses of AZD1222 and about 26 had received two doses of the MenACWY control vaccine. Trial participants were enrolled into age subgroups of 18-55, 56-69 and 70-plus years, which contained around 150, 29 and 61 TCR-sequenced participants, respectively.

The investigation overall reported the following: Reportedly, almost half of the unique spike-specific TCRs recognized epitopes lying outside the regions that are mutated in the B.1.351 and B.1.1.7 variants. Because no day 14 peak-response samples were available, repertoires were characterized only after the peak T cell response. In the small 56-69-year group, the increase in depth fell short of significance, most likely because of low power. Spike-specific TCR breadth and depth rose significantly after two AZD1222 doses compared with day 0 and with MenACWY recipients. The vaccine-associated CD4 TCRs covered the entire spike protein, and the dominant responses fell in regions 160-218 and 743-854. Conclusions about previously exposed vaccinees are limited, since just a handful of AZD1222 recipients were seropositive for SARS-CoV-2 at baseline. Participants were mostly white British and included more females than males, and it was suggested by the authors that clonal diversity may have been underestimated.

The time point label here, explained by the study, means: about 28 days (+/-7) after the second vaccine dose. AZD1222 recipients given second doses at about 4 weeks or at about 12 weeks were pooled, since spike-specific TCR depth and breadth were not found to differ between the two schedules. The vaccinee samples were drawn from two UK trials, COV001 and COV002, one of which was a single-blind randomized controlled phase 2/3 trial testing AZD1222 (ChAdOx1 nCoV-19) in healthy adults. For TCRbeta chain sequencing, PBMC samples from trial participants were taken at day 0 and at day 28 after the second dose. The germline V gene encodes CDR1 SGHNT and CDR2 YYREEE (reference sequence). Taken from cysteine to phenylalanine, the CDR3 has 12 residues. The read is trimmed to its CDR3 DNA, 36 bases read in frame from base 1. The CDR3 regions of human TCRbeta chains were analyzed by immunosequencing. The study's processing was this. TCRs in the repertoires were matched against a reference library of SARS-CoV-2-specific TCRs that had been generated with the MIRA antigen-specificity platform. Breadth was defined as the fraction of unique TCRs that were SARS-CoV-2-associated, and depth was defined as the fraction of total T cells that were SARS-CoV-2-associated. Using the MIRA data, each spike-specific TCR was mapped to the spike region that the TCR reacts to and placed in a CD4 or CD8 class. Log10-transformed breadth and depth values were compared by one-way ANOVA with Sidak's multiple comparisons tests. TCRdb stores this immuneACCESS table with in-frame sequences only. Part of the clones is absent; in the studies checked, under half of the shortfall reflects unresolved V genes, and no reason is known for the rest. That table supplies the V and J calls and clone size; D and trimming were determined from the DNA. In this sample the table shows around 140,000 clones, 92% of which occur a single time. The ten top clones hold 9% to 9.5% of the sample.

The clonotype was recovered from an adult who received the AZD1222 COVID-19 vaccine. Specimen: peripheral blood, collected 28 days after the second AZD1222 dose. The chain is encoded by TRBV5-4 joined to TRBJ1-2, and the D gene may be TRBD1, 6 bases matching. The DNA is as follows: TGTGCCAGCAGCTCCAACCGGGACAAGCCGGACTTC. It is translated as CASSSNRDKPDF.